The next 8 T cell receptor beta chains were all read from a single sample in a study of breast tumors, draining lymph nodes, adjacent tissues. A single record per CDR3 protein comes from TCRdb applying MiXCR to the multiplex PCR reads. This table has approximately 100,000 distinct CDR3 sequences, over 20% appearing once. Samples came from axillary lymph nodes draining the breast cancer. Sequenced input: axillary lymph node tissue. The receptors were gathered from a female donor with breast cancer. Some clones in this sample may be carry-over from other donors' samples.

To note about this clonotype: One junction end disagrees with the germline gene, perhaps due to a read error. The chain joins TRBV7-3 to TRBJ2-1, with D tentatively TRBD1 or TRBD2 (5 bases each). Germline-derived CDR1 and CDR2 are SGHTA and FQGTGA. This CDR3 has 14 residues. CDR3 loop: CASSPGPSYNERFF. The CDR3 nucleotides are TGTGCCAGCAGCCCGGGGCCCTCCTACAATGAGCGGTTCTTC.

This clonotype was picked up a small number of times. Being one base from a much bigger clone, this may be a read error. The CDR3 does not close with the conserved phenylalanine or tryptophan, likely indicating a read error. V is TRBV11-1 and J is TRBJ2-1, with 7 bases fitting TRBD2. Trimming removed 5 bases from V and 3 bases from J; junction bases left unmatched: 7. This CDR3 has 15 residues. Germline V gene lookup returns CDR1 SGHAT and CDR2 FQDESV (reference sequence). In DNA form, the CDR3 reads TGTGCCAGCAGCCCCCTGGCGGGAGTCTACAATGAGCAGTTCCTC. This sequence encodes CASSPLAGVYNEQFL.

This clonotype was seen repeatedly, ten times or more. The chain combines TRBV20-1 with TRBJ2-5; TRBD2 matches 12 bases. Trimming at V came to 5 bases and at J to 5 bases, leaving 6 bases not matched to a gene. Per the germline V gene, CDR1 is DFQATT and CDR2 is SNEGSKA (reference sequence). CDR3 length: 14 residues. CDR3 amino acids: CSASSGGAFETQYF. CDR3 sequence (DNA): TGCAGTGCTTCTAGCGGGGGGGCCTTCGAGACCCAGTACTTC.

This clonotype came up many times. The V call is TRBV20-1, the J call TRBJ2-3; D unresolved. The CDR3 runs to 15 residues. Germline assignment: CDR1 DFQATT and CDR2 SNEGSKA (reference sequence). The V end was cut by 7 bases, the J end by 0 bases, with 17 bases between. The CDR3 sequence: CSGYILGSSTDTQYF. The CDR3 nucleotides are TGCAGTGGTTACATCTTGGGTTCAAGCACAGATACGCAGTATTTT.

This chain connects TRBV19 to TRBJ2-3; no definite D call. The V end lost 2 bases, the J end lost 0 bases, and 12 bases lay between the germline ends. CDR1 LNHDA and CDR2 SQIVND come from the germline V gene (reference sequence). CDR3 length: 16 residues. The CDR3 coding sequence is TGTGCCAGTAGTATACTAGTCCGATCTAGCACAGATACGCAGTATTTT. Its translation: CASSILVRSSTDTQYF. Together with reference TRBV19 and TRBJ2-3, the CDR3 gives the full variable domain: DGGITQSPKYLFRKEGQNVTLSCEQNLNHDAMYWYRQDPGQGLRLIYYSQIVNDFQKGDIAEGYSVSREKKESFPLTVTSAQKNPTAFYLCASSILVRSSTDTQYFGPGTRLTVL.

This clonotype was recorded only once. A much bigger clone sits one base away, suggesting this may be a read error. The chain recombines TRBV27 with TRBJ1-2; 7 nucleotides align to TRBD1. Germline V gives CDR1 MNHEY, CDR2 SMNVEV (reference sequence). There are 13 residues in the CDR3. CDR3 DNA sequence: TGTGCCAGCAGACTACAGGGGCAGGATGGCTGCACCTTC. Its protein is CASRLQGQDGCTF.

This clonotype occurred many times. The chain recombines TRBV7-9 with TRBJ2-3, with D possibly being TRBD1 (6 bases). Germline CDR1 reads SEHNR; CDR2 reads FQNEAQ (reference sequence). V gave up 1 base and J gave up 8 bases, with 13 bases separating them. The length of the CDR3 is 14 residues. CDR3 DNA: TGTGCCAGCAGCTTAGATAACAGGGCTGGTACGCAGTATTTT. This gives the protein CASSLDNRAGTQYF.

In this sample, this clonotype turned up many times. V gene TRBV20-1 combines with J gene TRBJ1-5; D possibly corresponds to TRBD1 (5 bases). V was trimmed by 5 bases and J by 0 bases, leaving 20 bases between them. The CDR3 length is 17 residues. From germline, CDR1 is DFQATT and CDR2 SNEGSKA (reference sequence). The CDR3 spells CSAHHDGAFTSNQPQHF. Written as DNA, the CDR3 is TGCAGTGCTCACCACGACGGGGCTTTTACTAGCAATCAGCCCCAGCATTTT.